This T cell receptor beta chain was documented in a study of T-cell reconstitution after alpha-beta-depleted transplantation in children. The study, taken as a whole, reports: One year post-transplant, T-cell counts and diversity were largely derived from T cells produced anew. Recipient T cells and thymic progenitors that survived gave rise to the high TCRbeta diversity observed at day 60 in some patients. About two months after transplant, alpha-beta T cells reportedly came from several hundred expanded graft clones.

As it was prepared, the TCRbeta library received unique molecular identifiers. Using its own MiXCR run on the PCR reads, TCRdb lists one record per CDR3 protein. This sample yields 500,000 to 600,000 distinct CDR3 sequences, of which 27% are seen a single time; less than 40% belongs to the top ten. Germline values: CDR1 SGHAT, CDR2 FQNNGV. The CDR3 contains 16 residues. Trimming stripped 3 bases from V and 5 bases from J, with 18 bases between. Turning to this clonotype: Its antigen is not known.

The chain uses TRBV11-2 and TRBJ2-3; maybe TRBD2 (6 bases). The material sequenced was PBMCs, taken before TCRalphabeta/CD19-depleted stem cell transplant. The TCR comes from a boy under two years old with Wiskott-Aldrich syndrome, due to receive a stem cell transplant. CDR3 sequence (DNA): TGTGCCAGCAGCTTTTTCGCTAGCGCAAAGGTAGATACGCAGTATTTT. Translating it yields CASSFFASAKVDTQYF.